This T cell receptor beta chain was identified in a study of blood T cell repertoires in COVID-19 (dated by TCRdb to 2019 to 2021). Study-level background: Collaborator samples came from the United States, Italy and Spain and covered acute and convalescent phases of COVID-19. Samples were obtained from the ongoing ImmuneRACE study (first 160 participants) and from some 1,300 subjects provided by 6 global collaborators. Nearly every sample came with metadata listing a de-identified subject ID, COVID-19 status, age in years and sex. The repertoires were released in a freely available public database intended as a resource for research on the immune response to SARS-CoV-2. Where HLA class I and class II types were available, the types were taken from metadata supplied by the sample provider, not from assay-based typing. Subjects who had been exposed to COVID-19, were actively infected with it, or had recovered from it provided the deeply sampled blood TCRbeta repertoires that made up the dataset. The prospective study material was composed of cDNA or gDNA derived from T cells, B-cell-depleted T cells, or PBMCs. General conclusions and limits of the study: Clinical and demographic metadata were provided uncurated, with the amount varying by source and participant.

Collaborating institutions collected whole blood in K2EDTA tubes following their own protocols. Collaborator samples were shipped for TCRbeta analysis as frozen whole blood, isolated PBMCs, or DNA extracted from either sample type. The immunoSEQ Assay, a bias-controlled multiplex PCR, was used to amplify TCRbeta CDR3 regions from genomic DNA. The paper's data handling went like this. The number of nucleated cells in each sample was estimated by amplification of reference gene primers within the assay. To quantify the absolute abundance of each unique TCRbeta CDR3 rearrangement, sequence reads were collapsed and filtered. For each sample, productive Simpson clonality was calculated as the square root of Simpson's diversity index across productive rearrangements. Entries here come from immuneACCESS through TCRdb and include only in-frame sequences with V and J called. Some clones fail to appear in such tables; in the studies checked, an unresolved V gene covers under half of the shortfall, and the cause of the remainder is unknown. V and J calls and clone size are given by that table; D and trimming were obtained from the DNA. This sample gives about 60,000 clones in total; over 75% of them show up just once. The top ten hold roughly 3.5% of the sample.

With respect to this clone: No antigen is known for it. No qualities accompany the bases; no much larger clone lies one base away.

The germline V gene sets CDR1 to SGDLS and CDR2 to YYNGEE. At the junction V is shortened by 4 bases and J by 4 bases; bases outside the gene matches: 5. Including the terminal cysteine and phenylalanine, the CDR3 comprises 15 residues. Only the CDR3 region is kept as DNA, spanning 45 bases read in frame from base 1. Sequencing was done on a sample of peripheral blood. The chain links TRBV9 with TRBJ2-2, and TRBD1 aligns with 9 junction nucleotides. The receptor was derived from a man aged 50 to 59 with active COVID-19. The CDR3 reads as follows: CASSRTGEGTGELFF. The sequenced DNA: TGTGCCAGCAGCAGGACAGGGGAGGGCACCGGGGAGCTGTTTTTT.